The 10 T cell receptor beta chains presented below share a single source sample, sequenced in a study of blood T cell repertoires in COVID-19. Profiled with immunoSEQ multiplex PCR; TCRdb holds only in-frame clones, not every one. The repertoire holds around 100,000 clones, with roughly 79% as singletons. The sample comprised peripheral blood. Source of these receptors: a man older than 75 with COVID-19, enrolled during active disease.

The chain recombines TRBV5-1 with TRBJ1-2, with 7 bases identical to TRBD1. This CDR3 is 14 amino acids long. From germline, CDR1 is SGHRS and CDR2 YFSETQ. V dropped 3 bases and J dropped 0; count of bases not matched to a gene: 2. Here the CDR3 reads CASSSGQPNYGYTF. CDR3 in DNA: TGCGCCAGCAGCTCGGGACAGCCTAACTATGGCTACACCTTC.

The chain joins TRBV11-2 to TRBJ2-1; the match to TRBD2 covers 7 bases. Germline V gene data show CDR1 as SGHAT and CDR2 as FQNNGV. The CDR3 covers 14 residues. V shed 2 bases, J shed 5 bases, and the junction held 3 bases outside the gene matches. Here the CDR3 DNA reads TGTGCCAGCAGCTTATCGCGGGGGAACAATGAGCAGTTCTTC. Protein sequence: CASSLSRGNNEQFF.

This chain connects TRBV7-2 to TRBJ2-7; 10 nucleotides align to TRBD2. The germline V gene has CDR1 SGHTA and CDR2 FQGNSA. The trim removed 1 base at V and 6 bases at J, leaving 9 bases unmatched. The CDR3 extends over 16 amino acids. The CDR3 sequence is CASSLEASGRRREQYF. The CDR3 DNA sequence: TGTGCCAGCAGCTTAGAGGCTAGCGGGAGAAGGCGCGAGCAGTACTTC.

The chain uses TRBV20-1 and TRBJ2-5; no clear D gene. This CDR3 spans 11 amino acids. The ends were cut back, 0 bases at V and 7 bases at J, with 6 bases in the middle. CDR1 and CDR2 from the germline V gene are DFQATT and SNEGSKA (reference sequence). The CDR3 sequence is CSARESGTQYF. DNA of the CDR3: TGCAGTGCTAGAGAATCGGGGACCCAGTACTTC.

The chain combines TRBV6-5 with TRBJ1-6; the D gene is possibly TRBD1 (6 bases). The V and J ends lost 4 bases and 7 bases respectively, with 14 bases between them. CDR3 length: 15 residues. The V gene's germline CDR1 is MNHEY and CDR2 SVGAGI. CDR3 sequence: CASSSGAQRNSPLHF. The CDR3 DNA follows: TGTGCCAGCAGTTCAGGGGCACAGAGAAATTCACCCCTCCACTTT.

The J gene is TRBJ2-7, the V gene TRBV6-5; 9 nucleotides line up with TRBD1. Trimming took 7 bases from V and 0 from J; bases not matched to a gene: 7. The germline V gene encodes CDR1 MNHEY and CDR2 SVGAGI. This CDR3 contains 15 residues. The CDR3 sequence: CASTRDREASYEQYF. In nucleotides, the CDR3 is TGTGCCAGCACCCGGGACAGGGAGGCCTCCTACGAGCAGTACTTC.

This rearrangement joins TRBV5-1 to TRBJ1-4; 8 bases fit TRBD1. This CDR3 has 16 amino acids. The germline V gene encodes CDR1 SGHRS and CDR2 YFSETQ. The J segment lost 3 bases and the V segment lost 4 bases, leaving 8 bases of the junction unmatched. CDR3 protein: CASSGRQGQPNEKLFF. The CDR3 DNA reads TGCGCCAGCAGCGGCCGACAGGGGCAGCCTAATGAAAAACTGTTTTTT.

The CDR3 spells CASSGTGTSGVNEQFF. The DNA of the CDR3 is TGCGCCAGCAGCGGAACCGGGACTAGCGGGGTCAATGAGCAGTTCTTC. The chain employs TRBV5-1 and TRBJ2-1; 13 positions match TRBD2. The CDR3 runs 16 residues. Trimming at V came to 4 bases and at J to 6 bases, leaving 7 bases not matched to a gene. Germline V lookup: CDR1 SGHRS, CDR2 YFSETQ.

This clone was detected only a few times. V is TRBV15 and J is TRBJ1-2, with D tentatively TRBD1 (6 bases). Per the germline V gene, CDR1 is LNHNV and CDR2 is YYDKDF (reference sequence). CDR3 length equals 14 residues. V lost 4 bases, J lost 3 bases, and 12 bases lay in between. The CDR3 coding sequence is TGTGCCACCAGCACCCCGGGGGGCTACTATGGCTACACCTTC. Protein: CATSTPGGYYGYTF.

This clone turned up a few times. The rearrangement uses TRBV6-1 and TRBJ1-6, with D perhaps matching TRBD1 (6 bases). Germline V gene sequence: CDR1 MNHNS, CDR2 SASEGT. The V gene lost 1 base and the J gene lost 8 bases, with 6 bases spanning the gap. The CDR3 totals 13 residues. CDR3 amino acids: CASSEDRDSPLHF. DNA for the CDR3: TGTGCCAGCAGTGAAGACAGGGATTCACCCCTCCACTTT.